Given below is one T cell receptor beta chain in context. Its target is not known. TCRdb analysed the reads with MiXCR anew, one entry per CDR3 protein. The sample consists of about 770,000 distinct CDR3 sequences, almost 30% of them appearing once. CDR3 length equals 15 residues. The germline V gene encodes CDR1 SGHDN and CDR2 FVKESK. Trimming pared 6 bases from V and 3 bases from J, leaving 18 bases between. These data are taken from a study of T cell repertoires in cytomegalovirus infection. The chain recombines TRBV14 with TRBJ2-7; a weak D match, TRBD1 (6 bases). This sequence originates from a human donor in good health (CMV status not recorded). Some clones in this sample may be carry-over from other donors' samples. This material consisted of cultured CD8+ T cells from PBMCs, taken from culture after CMV antigen stimulation. In nucleotides, the CDR3 is TGTGCCAGCAGTCCTTCCGGGACATTGAGCTACGAGCAGTACGTC. It yields the protein CASSPSGTLSYEQYV.